The table lists the clone carrying this T cell receptor beta chain with a few counts. The time point was: patch test 2, 6 weeks after DPC sensitization. Indicated treatment: therapeutic diphenylcyclopropenone sensitization with weekly scalp DPC. TCRdb passed the RACE reads through MiXCR, listing each CDR3 protein once. The sample yields tens of thousands of distinct CDR3 sequences, about 9% seen once. The data stem from a study of human T cells and chemical hapten exposure. Germline V lookup: CDR1 SQVTM, CDR2 ANQGSEA. The length of the CDR3 is 12 residues. Deletions cut 5 bases from V and 2 bases from J, with 10 bases between.

The sequencing here drew on whole blood, taken in connection with sensitization to the hapten diphenylcyclopropenone (DPC). The sequence came from a woman aged 50 to 65 with alopecia areata. Some clones in this sample may be carry-over from other donors' samples. This chain joins TRBV29-1 and TRBJ2-7; D unresolved. CDR3 protein: CSVSQAAYEQYF. The CDR3 DNA reads TGCAGCGTTTCGCAAGCTGCCTACGAGCAGTACTTC.